Listed here are 26 T cell receptor beta chains from one sample, sequenced in a study of cytomegalovirus exposure and HLA in healthy donors. Primers included in the PCR were 60 Vbeta and 13 Jbeta primers. Repertoires were generated with immunoSEQ multiplex PCR, while TCRdb's copy carries only in-frame clones and drops some. The sample carries more than 95,000 clones, 74% recorded once. The sample taken for sequencing was PBMCs. These receptors came from a woman between 50 and 59 years old in good health and CMV-seropositive.

This chain links TRBV27 with TRBJ1-1; unclear D gene. Trimming left V 2 bases short and J 0 bases short, with 10 bases between. The CDR3 totals 15 residues. Germline lookup yields CDR1 MNHEY and CDR2 SMNVEV (reference sequence). In nucleotides, the CDR3 is TGTGCCAGCAGTTTAGAGGGAAGATTGAACACTGAAGCTTTCTTT. Translation: CASSLEGRLNTEAFF.

This rearrangement joins TRBV29-1 to TRBJ2-3; 9 nucleotides agree with TRBD2. The V gene end was trimmed by 4 bases and the J gene end by 5 bases; junction bases not matched to a gene: 7. CDR3 size: 14 residues. Germline V lookup: CDR1 SQVTM, CDR2 ANQGSEA. DNA for the CDR3: TGCAGCGTTGCTGGCGGGGGGGCCGTAGATACGCAGTATTTT. Translation: CSVAGGGAVDTQYF.

In nucleotides, the CDR3 is TGTGCCAGCAGCTCCTCAGAACCAAACTCCTACGAGCAGTACTTC. It specifies CASSSSEPNSYEQYF. The J gene is TRBJ2-7, the V gene TRBV7-9; D is unresolved. V gave up 4 bases and J gave up 0 bases, with 13 bases separating them. CDR3 length equals 15 residues. Looked up from germline, CDR1 is SEHNR and CDR2 is FQNEAQ (reference sequence).

V gene TRBV11-2 combines with J gene TRBJ2-5; a weak D match, TRBD2 (5 bases). V lost 2 bases and J lost 2, with 12 bases in between. The CDR3 loop spans 15 amino acids. The V gene's germline CDR1 is SGHAT and CDR2 FQNNGV. Here the CDR3 reads CASSLSGWNQETQYF. In DNA form, the CDR3 reads TGTGCCAGCAGCTTATCGGGGTGGAATCAAGAGACCCAGTACTTC. The full variable domain, rest sourced from reference TRBV11-2 and TRBJ2-5, is EAGVAQSPRYKIIEKRQSVAFWCNPISGHATLYWYQQILGQGPKLLIQFQNNGVVDDSQLPKDRFSAERLKGVDSTLKIQPAKLEDSAVYLCASSLSGWNQETQYFGPGTRLLVL.

This clone has just one count. The rearrangement uses TRBV6-5 and TRBJ1-1, with TRBD1 as a possible D gene (6 bases). In germline, CDR1 is MNHEY, CDR2 SVGAGI. The CDR3 has 12 amino acids. The germline V and J ends were trimmed by 5 bases and 9 bases, with 13 bases remaining between them. Here the CDR3 DNA reads TGTGCCAGCAGTCGCCCGGGACAACAAGCTTTCTTT. Protein sequence: CASSRPGQQAFF.

The genes are TRBV2 and TRBJ2-7; 7 positions agree with TRBD1. CDR3 size: 11 residues. V dropped 5 bases and J dropped 11; count of bases not matched to a gene: 6. Germline lookup yields CDR1 SNHLY and CDR2 FYNNEI. The CDR3 DNA reads as TGTGCCAGCAGTCAGGACGGACAGGAGTACTTC. It encodes CASSQDGQEYF. Variable domain in full (rest from reference TRBV2 and TRBJ2-7): EPEVTQTPSHQVTQMGQEVILRCVPISNHLYFYWYRQILGQKVEFLVSFYNNEISEKSEIFDDQFSVERPDGSNFTLKIRSTKLEDSAMYFCASSQDGQEYFGPGTRLTVT.

This chain joins TRBV7-9 and TRBJ1-6; 10 bases are a match to TRBD1. The J segment lost 5 bases and the V segment lost 3 bases, leaving 1 base of the junction unmatched. Looked up from germline, CDR1 is SEHNR and CDR2 is FQNEAQ (reference sequence). This CDR3 contains 15 residues. The CDR3 loop reads CASSLGQGNNSPLHF. The DNA of the CDR3 is TGTGCCAGCAGCTTGGGACAGGGGAATAATTCACCCCTCCACTTT.

This rearrangement joins TRBV7-2 to TRBJ1-5; D unresolved. The CDR3 loop spans 13 amino acids. The V and J ends lost 7 bases and 4 bases respectively, with 11 bases between them. Germline V gene data show CDR1 as SGHTA and CDR2 as FQGNSA. CDR3 sequence (DNA): TGTGCCAGCAATTCAGAGAGGAATCAGCCCCAGCATTTT. Amino acids: CASNSERNQPQHF.

This rearrangement joins TRBV19 to TRBJ1-5, with 7 bases fitting TRBD1. The V segment lost 4 bases and the J segment 0 bases; nucleotides outside the gene matches: 6. The V gene's germline CDR1 is LNHDA and CDR2 SQIVND (reference sequence). The CDR3 is 16 residues long. The CDR3 region is CASSRQGQYSNQPQHF. Written as DNA, the CDR3 is TGTGCCAGTAGTAGACAGGGCCAGTATAGCAATCAGCCCCAGCATTTT.

The rearrangement uses TRBV30 and TRBJ2-7; no clear D gene. The CDR3 is 13 amino acids. V was trimmed by 0 bases and J by 6 bases, leaving 12 bases between them. CDR1 is GTSNPN, CDR2 SVGIG, per germline (reference sequence). The CDR3 sequence is CAWSVRAAFEQYF. CDR3 nucleotide sequence: TGTGCCTGGAGTGTACGTGCGGCTTTCGAGCAGTACTTC.

Comment on this clone: Other nucleotide sequences in the sample specify the same CDR3. The V call is TRBV27, the J call TRBJ2-1, with 10 bases aligning to TRBD1. Germline loops: CDR1 MNHEY, CDR2 SMNVEV (reference sequence). The CDR3 has 15 amino acids. V was clipped by 5 bases and J by 10 bases; unmatched bases: 11. DNA for the CDR3: TGTGCCAGCAGTACAATCGACAGGGGGCGGAACGAGCAGTTCTTC. Translating it yields CASSTIDRGRNEQFF.

This clone was detected only a few times. The V call is TRBV18, the J call TRBJ2-1, with 8 bases matching TRBD1. The CDR3 totals 14 residues. Unmatched junction bases numbered 3, after V lost 5 bases and J lost 3 bases. The germline V gene has CDR1 KGHSH and CDR2 LQKENI. CDR3 DNA sequence: TGTGCCAGCTCAATGGACAGGGTCTACAATGAGCAGTTCTTC. This gives the protein CASSMDRVYNEQFF. Drawing the rest from reference TRBV18 and TRBJ2-1, the complete variable domain is NAGVMQNPRHLVRRRGQEARLRCSPMKGHSHVYWYRQLPEEGLKFMVYLQKENIIDESGMPKERFSAEFPKEGPSILRIQQVVRGDSAAYFCASSMDRVYNEQFFGPGTRLTVL.

The V and J genes are TRBV11-2 and TRBJ2-5; no reliable D call. The CDR3 has 14 residues. Germline V lookup: CDR1 SGHAT, CDR2 FQNNGV. Trimming stripped 4 bases from V and 4 bases from J, with 13 bases between. DNA for the CDR3: TGTGCCAGCAGCTCCTGGTTAAGCCCAGAGACCCAGTACTTC. It is translated as CASSSWLSPETQYF.

A word on this clone: At one of its ends the junction is not consistent with the germline gene, which may arise from a read error. The rearrangement joins TRBV7-9 to TRBJ1-2; D is unclear. The CDR3 has 14 residues. Germline CDR1 SEHNR, CDR2 FQNEAQ (reference sequence). CDR3 sequence: CSSRTSGNNYGYTF. The CDR3 DNA reads TGTTCCAGCAGAACATCCGGGAATAACTATGGCTACACCTTC.

The rearrangement links TRBV6-1 to TRBJ1-5, with a weak D call TRBD1 (6 bases). CDR3 length: 15 residues. Trimming left V 3 bases short and J 4 bases short, with 13 bases between. Germline values: CDR1 MNHNS, CDR2 SASEGT. The CDR3 DNA is TGTGCCAGCAGTGATTGGGGGCGAGGGAATCAGCCCCAGCATTTT. Its protein product is CASSDWGRGNQPQHF.

This chain connects TRBV4-2 to TRBJ1-2; D remains ambiguous. V lost 9 bases to trimming and J lost 8 bases, with 10 bases between them. Germline CDR1 is LGHNA and CDR2 is YNFKEQ. The CDR3 has 10 amino acids. The CDR3 spells CASGNGGYTF. CDR3 bases: TGTGCCAGTGGAAACGGGGGCTACACCTTC.

This clone was seen a handful of times. The genes are TRBV10-1 and TRBJ2-3, with D hard to call. Germline CDR1 reads WNHNN; CDR2 reads SYGVQD (reference sequence). The CDR3 is 12 residues long. The V end lost 5 bases, the J end lost 6 bases, and 9 bases lay between the germline ends. The CDR3 spells CASSSPGDTQYF. CDR3 bases: TGCGCCAGCAGTTCCCCCGGGGATACGCAGTATTTT.

The V and J genes are TRBV7-6 and TRBJ2-7, with TRBD1 matching over 9 bases. Trimming took 1 base from V and 2 from J; bases not matched to a gene: 3. This CDR3 has 15 amino acids. The germline CDR1 and CDR2 sequences are SGHVS and FNYEAQ. The CDR3 reads CASSLGTGVPYEQYF. The CDR3, as DNA: TGTGCCAGCAGCTTAGGGACAGGGGTTCCCTACGAGCAGTACTTC.

The chain links TRBV9 to TRBJ1-2, with TRBD1 identical over 11 bases. Germline CDR1 reads SGDLS; CDR2 reads YYNGEE. With 3 bases clipped from V and 12 bases from J, the junction kept 7 bases outside the gene matches. This CDR3 has 13 residues. The CDR3 region has the DNA TGTGCCAGCAGCGACGGACCGGGACAGGGGGACACCTTC. Translated, it gives CASSDGPGQGDTF.

The chain is built from TRBV6-4 and TRBJ1-1; 7 bases are shared with TRBD1. The CDR3 runs 13 residues. Germline trimming cut 6 bases from V and 5 bases from J; bases unmatched to any gene: 6. Germline V gives CDR1 MRHNA, CDR2 SNTAGT. The CDR3 nucleotides read TGTGCCAGCAGCGCGACAGGGAGGACTGAAGCTTTCTTT. Translated: CASSATGRTEAFF.

V usage is TRBV10-3 and J usage is TRBJ2-6; a possible D gene is TRBD1 (6 bases). This CDR3 is 14 amino acids long. Trimming pared 6 bases from V and 0 bases from J, leaving 6 bases between. In germline, CDR1 is ENHRY, CDR2 SYGVKD. In nucleotides, the CDR3 is TGTGCCATCAGGGACAGCTCTGGGGCCAACGTCCTGACTTTC. It yields the protein CAIRDSSGANVLTF.

This clone appeared a few times. CDR3 sequence (DNA): TGTGCCAGCAGGCCAGGACAGGCGACGAACTACGAGCAGTACTTC. The encoded protein is CASRPGQATNYEQYF. This chain links TRBV6-5 with TRBJ2-7; 7 bases are shared with TRBD1. Germline V gene data show CDR1 as MNHEY and CDR2 as SVGAGI. V was pared by 6 bases and J by 3 bases, with 11 bases of the junction left unmatched. CDR3 length: 15 amino acids.

This clone is a singleton in its sample. J is TRBJ2-2 and V is TRBV11-2; 8 nucleotides align to TRBD1. CDR3 length: 20 residues. CDR1 and CDR2 from the germline V gene are SGHAT and FQNNGV. V lost 0 bases, J lost 3 bases, and 15 bases stayed unmatched. In DNA, the CDR3 is TGTGCCAGCAGCTTAGAAGTTAGAGGACAGGGCCGTTTATACACCGGGGAGCTGTTTTTT. Its translation is CASSLEVRGQGRLYTGELFF.

J is TRBJ2-1 and V is TRBV27, with 12 bases that match TRBD2. CDR1 is MNHEY and CDR2 is SMNVEV in the germline V gene (reference sequence). CDR3 length: 18 amino acids. V shed 3 bases, J shed 1 base, and the junction held 7 bases outside the gene matches. CDR3 coding DNA: TGTGCCAGCAGTTTGCTAGCGGGGGGGCGTGGGTCCTACAATGAGCAGTTCTTC. Translation gives CASSLLAGGRGSYNEQFF.

The chain combines TRBV6-5 with TRBJ1-5, with D possibly being TRBD1 (6 bases). This CDR3 spans 15 amino acids. Trimming cost V 8 bases and J 4 bases, with 18 bases left between them. CDR1 MNHEY and CDR2 SVGAGI come from the germline V gene. The CDR3 is CASGGIRGQNQPQHF. The CDR3 nucleotides read TGTGCCAGCGGGGGAATCCGGGGACAAAATCAGCCCCAGCATTTT.

The chain joins TRBV5-1 to TRBJ2-3, with 7 bases that match TRBD2. CDR3 length equals 14 residues. Germline V gene data show CDR1 as SGHRS and CDR2 as YFSETQ. Trimming took 3 bases from V and 1 from J; bases not matched to a gene: 2. The CDR3 region has the DNA TGCGCCAGCAGCTCCACTAGCGGCACAGATACGCAGTATTTT. Protein product: CASSSTSGTDTQYF.